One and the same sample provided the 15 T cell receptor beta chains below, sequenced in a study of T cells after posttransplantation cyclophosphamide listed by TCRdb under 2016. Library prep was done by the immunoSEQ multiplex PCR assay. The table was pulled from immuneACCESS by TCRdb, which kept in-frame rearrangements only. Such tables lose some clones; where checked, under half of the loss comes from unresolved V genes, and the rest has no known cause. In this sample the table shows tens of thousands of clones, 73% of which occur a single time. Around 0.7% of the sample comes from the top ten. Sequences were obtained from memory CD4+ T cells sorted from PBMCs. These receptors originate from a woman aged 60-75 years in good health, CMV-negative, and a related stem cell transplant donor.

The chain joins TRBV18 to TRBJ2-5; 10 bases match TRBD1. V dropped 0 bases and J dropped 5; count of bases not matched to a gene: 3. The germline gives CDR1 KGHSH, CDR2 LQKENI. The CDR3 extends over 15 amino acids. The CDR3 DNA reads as TGTGCCAGCTCACCACCGACAGGGGGCGACGAGACCCAGTACTTC. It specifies CASSPPTGGDETQYF.

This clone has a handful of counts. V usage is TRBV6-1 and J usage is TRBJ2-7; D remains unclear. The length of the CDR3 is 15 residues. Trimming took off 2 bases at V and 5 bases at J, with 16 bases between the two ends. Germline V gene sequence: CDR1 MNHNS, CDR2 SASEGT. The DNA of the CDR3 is TGTGCCAGCAGTGAACTTACCTGGCGGCAAGACGAGCAGTACTTC. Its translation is CASSELTWRQDEQYF.

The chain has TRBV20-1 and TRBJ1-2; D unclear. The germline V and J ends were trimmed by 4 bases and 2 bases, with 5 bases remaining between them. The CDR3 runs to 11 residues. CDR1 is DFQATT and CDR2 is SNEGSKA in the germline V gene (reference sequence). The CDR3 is CSATGNYGYTF. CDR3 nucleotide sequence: TGCAGTGCTACCGGGAACTATGGCTACACCTTC.

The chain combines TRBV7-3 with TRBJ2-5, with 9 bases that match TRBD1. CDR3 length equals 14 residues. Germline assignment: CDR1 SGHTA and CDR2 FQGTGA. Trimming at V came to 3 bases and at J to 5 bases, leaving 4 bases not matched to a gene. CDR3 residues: CASSFGTGFETQYF. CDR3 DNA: TGTGCCAGCAGCTTTGGGACAGGGTTTGAGACCCAGTACTTC.

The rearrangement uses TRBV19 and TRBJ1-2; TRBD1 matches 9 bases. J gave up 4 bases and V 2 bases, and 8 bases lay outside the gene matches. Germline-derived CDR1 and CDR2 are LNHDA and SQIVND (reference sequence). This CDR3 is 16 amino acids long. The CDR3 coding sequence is TGTGCCAGTAGTATAAAGGGGACAGGGCTGGTCTATGGCTACACCTTC. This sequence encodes CASSIKGTGLVYGYTF.

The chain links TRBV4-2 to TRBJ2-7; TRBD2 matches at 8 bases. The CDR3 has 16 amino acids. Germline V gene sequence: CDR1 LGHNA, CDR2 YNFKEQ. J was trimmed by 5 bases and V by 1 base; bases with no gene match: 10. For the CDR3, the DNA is TGTGCCAGCAGCCAAGGGGCGAGCGGGAGTTTTAACGAGCAGTACTTC. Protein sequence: CASSQGASGSFNEQYF.

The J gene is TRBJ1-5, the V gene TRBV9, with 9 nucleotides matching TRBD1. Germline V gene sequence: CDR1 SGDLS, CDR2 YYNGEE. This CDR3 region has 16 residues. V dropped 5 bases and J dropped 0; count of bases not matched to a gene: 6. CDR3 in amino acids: CASSSGTGFSNQPQHF. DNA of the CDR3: TGTGCCAGCAGTTCCGGGACAGGGTTTAGCAATCAGCCCCAGCATTTT. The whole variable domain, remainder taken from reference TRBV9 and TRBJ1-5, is DSGVTQTPKHLITATGQRVTLRCSPRSGDLSVYWYQQSLDQGLQFLIQYYNGEERAKGNILERFSAQQFPDLHSELNLSSLELGDSALYFCASSSGTGFSNQPQHFGDGTRLSIL.

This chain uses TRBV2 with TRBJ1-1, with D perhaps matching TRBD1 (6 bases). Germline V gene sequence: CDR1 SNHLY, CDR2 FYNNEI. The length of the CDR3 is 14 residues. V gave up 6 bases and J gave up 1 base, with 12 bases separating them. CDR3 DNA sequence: TGTGCCAGCAGCCTGCAGGGGCCGAACACTGAAGCTTTCTTT. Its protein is CASSLQGPNTEAFF.

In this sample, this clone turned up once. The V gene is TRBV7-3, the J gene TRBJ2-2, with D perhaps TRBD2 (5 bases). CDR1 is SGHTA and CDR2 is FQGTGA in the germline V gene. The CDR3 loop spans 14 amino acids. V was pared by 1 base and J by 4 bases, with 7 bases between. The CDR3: CASSLMGATGELFF. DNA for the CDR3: TGTGCCAGCAGCTTAATGGGAGCCACCGGGGAGCTGTTTTTT. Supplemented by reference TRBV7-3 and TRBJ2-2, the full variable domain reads GAGVSQTPSNKVTEKGKYVELRCDPISGHTALYWYRQSLGQGPEFLIYFQGTGAADDSGLPNDRFFAVRPEGSVSTLKIQRTERGDSAVYLCASSLMGATGELFFGEGSRLTVL.

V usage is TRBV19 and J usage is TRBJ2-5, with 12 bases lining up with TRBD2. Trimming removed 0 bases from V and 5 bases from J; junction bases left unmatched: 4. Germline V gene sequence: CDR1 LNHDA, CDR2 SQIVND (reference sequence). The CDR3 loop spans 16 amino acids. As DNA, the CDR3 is TGTGCCAGTAGTATAGAACTAGCGGGAGGTCGGGAGACCCAGTACTTC. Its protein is CASSIELAGGRETQYF.

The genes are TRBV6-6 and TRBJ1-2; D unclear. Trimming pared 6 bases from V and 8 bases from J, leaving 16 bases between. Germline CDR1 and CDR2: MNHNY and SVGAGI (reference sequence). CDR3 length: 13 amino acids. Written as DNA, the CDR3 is TGTGCCAGCAGCCTCCCCCCAATGCTAGGCTACACCTTC. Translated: CASSLPPMLGYTF.

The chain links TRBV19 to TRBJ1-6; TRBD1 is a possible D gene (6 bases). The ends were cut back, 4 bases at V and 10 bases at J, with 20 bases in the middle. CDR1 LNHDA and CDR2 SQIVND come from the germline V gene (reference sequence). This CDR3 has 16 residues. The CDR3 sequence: CASSTGTYMSSSPLHF. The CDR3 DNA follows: TGTGCCAGTAGTACCGGGACATACATGAGCTCCTCACCCCTCCACTTT.

The CDR3 nucleotides read TGTGCCAGCAGTTTATCAGTGAGGCACTATGGCTACACCTTC. This translates into CASSLSVRHYGYTF. V and J are TRBV28 and TRBJ1-2; D unclear. The CDR3 length is 14 residues. Germline V gene sequence: CDR1 MDHEN, CDR2 SYDVKM. Deletions cut 1 base from V and 3 bases from J, with 9 bases between.

DNA of the CDR3: TGTGCCAGTAGCGGGAGTATCTACGAGCAGTACTTC. It specifies CASSGSIYEQYF. The genes are TRBV25-1 and TRBJ2-7, with 9 bases fitting TRBD2. V dropped 9 bases and J dropped 3; count of bases not matched to a gene: 3. The germline V gene encodes CDR1 MGHDK and CDR2 SYGVNS. CDR3 length: 12 residues.

The CDR3 sequence: CASSIRTSGGADTQYF. Here the CDR3 DNA reads TGTGCCAGTAGTATAAGGACTAGCGGGGGCGCAGATACGCAGTATTTT. The chain links TRBV19 to TRBJ2-3; 13 bases are shared with TRBD2. CDR3 length equals 16 residues. The germline V gene has CDR1 LNHDA and CDR2 SQIVND (reference sequence). Trimming cost V 2 bases and J 4 bases; bases outside gene matches: 3.